This T cell receptor (beta chain) was identified during a study of monozygotic twins with inflammatory bowel disease. Germline V CDR1 and CDR2: SGDLS, YYNGEE. This CDR3 is 14 amino acids long. Overall study results and limits: Patients with IBD had less TCRbeta diversity (inverse Simpson) than their healthy co-twins.

With around 15 and 9 cycles respectively, two nested PCRs were carried out on TCRalpha and TCRbeta cDNA. TCRdb reprocessed the 5' RACE reads and stores each CDR3 protein as one record, lacking DNA. Across about 140,000 distinct CDR3 sequences, the top ten clones capture over 1% of the sample. With respect to this clonotype: Its target is not known.

This clonotype originated in a human donor with ulcerative colitis or Crohn's disease, or a healthy co-twin of an affected twin (not recorded which). Material for sequencing was blood. The chain combines TRBV9 with TRBJ1-1; TCRdb picks TRBD1, but there is no DNA to check that call. Here the CDR3 reads CASSGQGSRTEAFF.